A single sample is the source of the 25 T cell receptor beta chains below, sequenced in a study of blood T cell repertoires in COVID-19. TCRdb's copy holds only in-frame clones and misses some; the assay was immunoSEQ multiplex PCR. Of some 250,000 clones in the sample, 70% to 75% were seen once. Input material: peripheral blood. These receptors were taken from a woman over 75 with acute or convalescent COVID-19.

The chain joins TRBV5-1 to TRBJ1-6, with D perhaps matching TRBD1 (6 bases). The CDR3 has 15 amino acids. The germline gives CDR1 SGHRS, CDR2 YFSETQ. V lost 0 bases and J 9 bases, leaving 13 bases between the germline ends. The CDR3, as DNA: TGCGCCAGCAGCTTGGCCGGCAGGGGTCTTTCACCCCTCCACTTT. It yields the protein CASSLAGRGLSPLHF.

This chain connects TRBV7-2 to TRBJ1-3; no firm D call. Germline CDR1 and CDR2: SGHTA and FQGNSA. The CDR3 length is 11 residues. Trimming stripped 2 bases from V and 9 bases from J, with 5 bases between. The CDR3 DNA sequence: TGTGCCAGCAGCTTACGGAGCACCATATATTTT. It codes for CASSLRSTIYF.

The chain employs TRBV3-1 (or the pseudogene TRBV3-2) and TRBJ1-5; possibly TRBD1 for D (5 bases). The germline V gene encodes CDR1 LGHDT and CDR2 YNNKEL (reference sequence). V shed 1 base and J shed 3 bases, with 13 bases lying between them. CDR3 size: 16 residues. CDR3 sequence reads: CASSQAGGGNNQPQHF. The CDR3 coding sequence is TGTGCCAGCAGCCAAGCTGGGGGGGGAAACAATCAGCCCCAGCATTTT.

This clone appeared a single time. V gene TRBV24-1 combines with J gene TRBJ2-2; 8 bases are shared with TRBD1. With V trimmed by 7 bases and J by 2 bases, 8 bases remained unmatched. This CDR3 is 16 amino acids long. Germline lookup yields CDR1 KGHDR and CDR2 SFDVKD. The CDR3: CATSAGQVFNTGELFF. The CDR3 DNA sequence: TGTGCCACCAGCGCGGGACAGGTCTTTAACACCGGGGAGCTGTTTTTT.

The CDR3 coding sequence is TGTGCCAGCAGTTTCGGCTATGGCTACACCTTC. This gives the protein CASSFGYGYTF. The J gene is TRBJ1-2, the V gene TRBV12-3 or TRBV12-4; D is unclear. The V end lost 3 bases, the J end lost 4 bases, and 3 bases lay between the germline ends. This CDR3 contains 11 residues.

The chain couples TRBV9 to TRBJ1-2; 7 bases are a match to TRBD1. The CDR3 totals 15 residues. Germline assignment: CDR1 SGDLS and CDR2 YYNGEE. The V segment lost 4 bases and the J segment 7 bases; nucleotides outside the gene matches: 13. This CDR3 is CASSHNLHRGLGYTF. The DNA for the CDR3 is TGTGCCAGCAGCCACAACCTACACAGGGGACTTGGCTACACCTTC.

The chain employs TRBV7-2 and TRBJ1-6, with 8 bases matching TRBD1. The CDR3 runs 15 residues. V dropped 4 bases and J dropped 9; count of bases not matched to a gene: 8. Germline CDR1 reads SGHTA; CDR2 reads FQGNSA. CDR3 loop: CASSSTGGKGSPLHF. The CDR3 DNA reads TGTGCCAGCAGCTCAACAGGGGGGAAGGGTTCACCCCTCCACTTT.

Comments on this clone: Within the sample, other DNA sequences also encode this same CDR3. The chain has TRBV5-1 and TRBJ1-1, with 8 bases identical to TRBD1. Trimming cost V 8 bases and J 1 base; bases outside gene matches: 4. This CDR3 contains 13 residues. Germline CDR1 is SGHRS and CDR2 is YFSETQ. The CDR3 loop is CASRTGPNTEAFF. For the CDR3, the DNA is TGCGCCAGTCGGACAGGGCCGAACACTGAAGCTTTCTTT.

The CDR3: CASSRDRGAGELFF. The CDR3 nucleotides read TGTGCCAGTAGCCGCGACAGGGGGGCCGGGGAGCTGTTTTTT. The gene calls are TRBV19 and TRBJ2-2; TRBD1 matches 9 bases. Germline V gene lookup returns CDR1 LNHDA and CDR2 SQIVND (reference sequence). CDR3 length equals 14 residues. Germline trimming cut 6 bases from V and 6 bases from J; bases unmatched to any gene: 5.

This clone appeared once. The chain carries TRBV7-3 and TRBJ2-3, with 10 bases fitting TRBD2. The germline V gene has CDR1 SGHTA and CDR2 FQGTGA. The trim removed 4 bases at V and 6 bases at J, leaving 4 bases unmatched. The CDR3 has 14 amino acids. The CDR3 region has the DNA TGTGCCAGCAGCTCAGCGGGGGGGACTGATACGCAGTATTTT. This encodes CASSSAGGTDTQYF. The full variable domain, with the rest looked up from reference TRBV7-3 and TRBJ2-3, is GAGVSQTPSNKVTEKGKYVELRCDPISGHTALYWYRQSLGQGPEFLIYFQGTGAADDSGLPNDRFFAVRPEGSVSTLKIQRTERGDSAVYLCASSSAGGTDTQYFGPGTRLTVL.

The J gene is TRBJ2-7, the V gene TRBV29-1; D gene uncertain. V lost 5 bases and J 4 bases, leaving 12 bases between the germline ends. Germline values: CDR1 SQVTM, CDR2 ANQGSEA. The CDR3 extends over 12 amino acids. CDR3 DNA: TGCAGCGTTTTCCTCAACTCTTACGAGCAGTACTTC. Amino acids: CSVFLNSYEQYF.

The count of this clone is one. The rearrangement uses TRBV9 and TRBJ2-2; 14 positions match TRBD2. Germline lookup yields CDR1 SGDLS and CDR2 YYNGEE. V shed 0 bases and J 1 base; nucleotides not matched to a gene: 11. CDR3 size: 21 residues. Here the CDR3 reads CASSVGRVAGLAGENTGELFF. DNA of the CDR3: TGTGCCAGCAGCGTAGGACGAGTTGCGGGACTAGCGGGAGAGAACACCGGGGAGCTGTTTTTT.

In the case of this clone: Other DNA variants within this sample encode the same CDR3. This sequence joins TRBV11-3 and TRBJ1-1; 7 bases map to TRBD1. Germline trimming cut 1 base from V and 4 bases from J; bases unmatched to any gene: 0. The CDR3 spans 13 residues. The germline V gene encodes CDR1 SGHNT and CDR2 YENEEA. CDR3 nucleotide sequence: TGTGCCAGCAGCTTAGCAGGGGGCACTGAAGCTTTCTTT. Translation gives CASSLAGGTEAFF.

The CDR3 loop reads CASKRGGLNTEAFF. Here the CDR3 DNA reads TGTGCCAGCAAAAGGGGGGGCTTGAACACTGAAGCTTTCTTT. V usage is TRBV11-2 and J usage is TRBJ1-1; tentatively, D is TRBD1 (6 bases). Germline CDR1 reads SGHAT; CDR2 reads FQNNGV. The germline V and J ends were trimmed by 7 bases and 0 bases, with 12 bases remaining between them. This CDR3 is built from 14 residues.

In its sample, this clone was seen once. The gene calls are TRBV5-8 and TRBJ1-1; 11 bases are a match to TRBD1. V gave up 4 bases and J gave up 5 bases; unmatched junction bases: 7. The germline V gene has CDR1 SGHTS and CDR2 YDEGEE. The CDR3 totals 15 residues. The CDR3 coding sequence is TGTGCCAGCAGCGGGCCCGGGACAGGGGGGACTGAAGCTTTCTTT. Protein sequence: CASSGPGTGGTEAFF.

This chain uses TRBV3-1 (or the pseudogene TRBV3-2) with TRBJ1-2, with 7 bases identical to TRBD1. The CDR3 loop spans 14 amino acids. With 0 bases clipped from V and 4 bases from J, the junction kept 2 bases outside the gene matches. Germline-derived CDR1 and CDR2 are LGHDT and YNNKEL (reference sequence). The CDR3 nucleotides are TGTGCCAGCAGCCAAGATACAGGGGCCTATGGCTACACCTTC. This sequence encodes CASSQDTGAYGYTF.

This clone is a singleton in its sample. V gene TRBV4-1 combines with J gene TRBJ2-1; weak D call: TRBD2 (7 bases). Trimming removed 0 bases at V and 8 bases at J, with 20 bases between. The CDR3 extends over 17 amino acids. Germline values: CDR1 MGHRA, CDR2 YSYEKL. Here the CDR3 reads CASSQDRIGGGGDEQFF. Written as DNA, the CDR3 is TGCGCCAGCAGCCAAGATCGTATAGGGGGAGGGGGAGATGAGCAGTTCTTC.

The V call is TRBV2, the J call TRBJ2-5; 8 bases agree with TRBD1. This CDR3 comprises 14 residues. Germline V CDR1 and CDR2: SNHLY, FYNNEI. J gave up 5 bases and V 5 bases, and 7 bases lay outside the gene matches. The CDR3 coding sequence is TGTGCCAGCAGTCGGACAGGGATCCGCGAGACCCAGTACTTC. Encoded protein: CASSRTGIRETQYF.

This chain links TRBV27 with TRBJ2-1; 8 bases agree with TRBD1. The CDR3 extends over 14 amino acids. Per germline, CDR1 MNHEY and CDR2 SMNVEV (reference sequence). The junction had 6 bases not matched to a gene; V was cut back by 2 bases and J by 9 bases. CDR3 in amino acids: CASSLRQGAVEQFF. CDR3 coding DNA: TGTGCCAGCAGTTTAAGGCAGGGGGCAGTTGAGCAGTTCTTC.

This clone was recorded many times. The genes are TRBV11-2 and TRBJ2-7, with 13 bases matching TRBD2. With V trimmed by 1 base and J by 9 bases, 6 bases remained unmatched. Germline lookup yields CDR1 SGHAT and CDR2 FQNNGV. CDR3 size: 15 residues. CDR3 nucleotide sequence: TGTGCCAGCAGCTTAGTAGGACTAGCGGGAGTTACGCAGTACTTC. As protein: CASSLVGLAGVTQYF.

The chain employs TRBV9 and TRBJ1-1; D not resolved. CDR3 length: 15 residues. The ends were cut back, 2 bases at V and 2 bases at J, with 13 bases in the middle. The V gene's germline CDR1 is SGDLS and CDR2 YYNGEE. CDR3 loop: CASSVAPSGNTEAFF. The CDR3 region has the DNA TGTGCCAGCAGCGTGGCCCCTAGCGGAAACACTGAAGCTTTCTTT.

J is TRBJ1-2 and V is TRBV7-2; D ambiguous. In germline, CDR1 is SGHTA, CDR2 FQGNSA. Trimming stripped 5 bases from V and 0 bases from J, with 13 bases between. CDR3 length: 15 residues. In DNA, the CDR3 is TGTGCCAGCAGCCCAAGACAAGGCCCTAACTATGGCTACACCTTC. It specifies CASSPRQGPNYGYTF.

The V and J genes are TRBV9 and TRBJ2-2; 7 nucleotides match TRBD2. V lost 4 bases, J lost 2 bases, and 11 bases stayed unmatched. This CDR3 is built from 17 residues. Germline V gives CDR1 SGDLS, CDR2 YYNGEE. The CDR3 DNA follows: TGTGCCAGCAGCCCACGCCCGGCGGGGGAAAACACCGGGGAGCTGTTTTTT. Translation gives CASSPRPAGENTGELFF.

This clone was seen ten or more times. The genes are TRBV19 and TRBJ2-6, with a weak D call TRBD1 (6 bases). With 5 bases removed from V and 2 bases from J, the gap between germline ends came to 10 bases. The CDR3 loop spans 15 amino acids. Germline lookup yields CDR1 LNHDA and CDR2 SQIVND (reference sequence). In DNA, the CDR3 is TGTGCCAGTAGTCCCCGGACAGCTGGGGCCAACGTCCTGACTTTC. Translating it yields CASSPRTAGANVLTF.

The chain is built from TRBV11-2 and TRBJ2-4, with TRBD2 identical over 8 bases. The CDR3 has 13 residues. The junction had 1 base not matched to a gene; V was cut back by 2 bases and J by 7 bases. CDR1 is SGHAT and CDR2 is FQNNGV in the germline V gene. CDR3 amino acids: CASSLSGGNIQYF. The CDR3 DNA reads as TGTGCCAGCAGCTTATCGGGGGGGAACATTCAGTACTTC.